A single sample is the source of the 9 T cell receptor beta chains below, sequenced in a study of control samples from healthy donors and cancer patients. Some clones are missing from TCRdb's copy, which holds only in-frame ones; the method was immunoSEQ multiplex PCR. The sample consists of tens of thousands of clones, around 85% of them appearing once. The specimen was PBMCs. All receptors come from a man between 70 and 80 years old with lung cancer.

With regard to this clone: Other DNA sequences within the sample encode an identical CDR3. The V and J genes are TRBV19 and TRBJ1-1, with a weak D call TRBD1 (5 bases). Trimming shortened V by 0 bases and J by 5 bases, and 10 bases separated the two germline ends. Per the germline V gene, CDR1 is LNHDA and CDR2 is SQIVND (reference sequence). This CDR3 contains 14 residues. CDR3 loop: CASSIDRGGTEAFF. The CDR3 DNA sequence: TGTGCCAGTAGTATAGATCGGGGGGGAACTGAAGCTTTCTTT.

This chain connects TRBV27 to TRBJ2-7; 10 nucleotides match TRBD1. The germline V gene encodes CDR1 MNHEY and CDR2 SMNVEV (reference sequence). The ends lost 4 bases at V and 2 bases at J; junction bases unmatched: 2. The CDR3 is 14 residues long. The CDR3 DNA is TGTGCCAGCAGTTCCGGACAGGGGGCCTACGAGCAGTACTTC. Its translation is CASSSGQGAYEQYF.

CDR3 in DNA: TGTGCCAGTAGTCCTACGACAGGGTGGTCAGATACGCAGTATTTT. Translated, it gives CASSPTTGWSDTQYF. The rearrangement joins TRBV19 to TRBJ2-3; 7 bases are a match to TRBD1. The ends lost 5 bases at V and 4 bases at J; junction bases unmatched: 9. The germline CDR1 and CDR2 sequences are LNHDA and SQIVND (reference sequence). The CDR3 runs to 15 residues. Variable domain in full (rest from reference TRBV19 and TRBJ2-3): DGGITQSPKYLFRKEGQNVTLSCEQNLNHDAMYWYRQDPGQGLRLIYYSQIVNDFQKGDIAEGYSVSREKKESFPLTVTSAQKNPTAFYLCASSPTTGWSDTQYFGPGTRLTVL.

The rearrangement joins TRBV7-9 to TRBJ2-7, with D perhaps TRBD2 (6 bases). V lost 4 bases to trimming and J lost 9 bases, with 16 bases between them. The CDR3 consists of 13 residues. Germline-derived CDR1 and CDR2 are SEHNR and FQNEAQ (reference sequence). In DNA form, the CDR3 reads TGTGCCAGCAGCTACCGGGGGACCCTCGGGCAGTACTTC. This codes for CASSYRGTLGQYF. The whole variable domain, filled in from reference TRBV7-9 and TRBJ2-7, reads DTGVSQNPRHKITKRGQNVTFRCDPISEHNRLYWYRQTLGQGPEFLTYFQNEAQLEKSRLLSDRFSAERPKGSFSTLEIQRTEQGDSAMYLCASSYRGTLGQYFGPGTRLTVT.

The chain uses TRBV15 and TRBJ1-5, with D uncertain. From germline, CDR1 is LNHNV and CDR2 YYDKDF (reference sequence). Trimming left V 1 base short and J 4 bases short, with 8 bases between. The length of the CDR3 is 14 residues. In nucleotides, the CDR3 is TGTGCCACCAGCAGAGCTCGAGGGAATCAGCCCCAGCATTTT. It specifies CATSRARGNQPQHF.

This chain connects TRBV18 to TRBJ2-1, with D maybe TRBD1 (5 bases). CDR1 KGHSH and CDR2 LQKENI come from the germline V gene. The CDR3 loop spans 16 amino acids. Trimming cost V 1 base and J 4 bases, with 14 bases left between them. The CDR3: CASSPRQSGLYNEQFF. The CDR3 bases are TGTGCCAGCTCACCACGCCAATCAGGGCTGTACAATGAGCAGTTCTTC. The full variable domain, its missing parts supplied by reference TRBV18 and TRBJ2-1, is NAGVMQNPRHLVRRRGQEARLRCSPMKGHSHVYWYRQLPEEGLKFMVYLQKENIIDESGMPKERFSAEFPKEGPSILRIQQVVRGDSAAYFCASSPRQSGLYNEQFFGPGTRLTVL.

This clone was recorded only once. This chain joins TRBV30 and TRBJ1-1; D might be TRBD1 (5 bases). V dropped 4 bases and J dropped 0 bases, with 15 bases sitting between them. This CDR3 region has 15 residues. CDR1 is GTSNPN, CDR2 SVGIG, per germline (reference sequence). In nucleotides, the CDR3 is TGTGCCTGGACCCCCCGAAGGACACTGAACACTGAAGCTTTCTTT. Translation: CAWTPRRTLNTEAFF.

The J gene is TRBJ2-3, the V gene TRBV9, with D hard to call. CDR1 is SGDLS and CDR2 is YYNGEE in the germline V gene. There are 15 residues in the CDR3. V lost 0 bases to trimming and J lost 4 bases, with 12 bases between them. This CDR3 is CASSVGNFNPDTQYF. DNA for the CDR3: TGTGCCAGCAGCGTAGGAAACTTCAATCCAGATACGCAGTATTTT.

This rearrangement joins TRBV24-1 to TRBJ1-3, with unresolved D. CDR3 size: 14 residues. Trimming shortened V by 3 bases and J by 4 bases, and 9 bases separated the two germline ends. The germline CDR1 and CDR2 sequences are KGHDR and SFDVKD. CDR3 DNA: TGTGCCACCAGTGATCGGGGAGGAGGAAACACCATATATTTT. This codes for CATSDRGGGNTIYF.